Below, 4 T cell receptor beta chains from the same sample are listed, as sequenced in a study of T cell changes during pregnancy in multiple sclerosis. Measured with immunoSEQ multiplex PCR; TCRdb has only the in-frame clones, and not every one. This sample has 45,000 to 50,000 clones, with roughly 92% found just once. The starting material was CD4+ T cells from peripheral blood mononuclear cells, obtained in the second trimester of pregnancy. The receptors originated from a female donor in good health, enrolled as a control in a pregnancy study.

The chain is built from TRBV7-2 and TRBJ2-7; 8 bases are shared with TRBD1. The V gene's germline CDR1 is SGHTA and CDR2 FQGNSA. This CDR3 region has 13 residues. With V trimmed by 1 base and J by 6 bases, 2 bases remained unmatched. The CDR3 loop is CASSLGTGGEQYF. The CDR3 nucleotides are TGTGCCAGCAGCTTAGGTACAGGGGGCGAGCAGTACTTC.

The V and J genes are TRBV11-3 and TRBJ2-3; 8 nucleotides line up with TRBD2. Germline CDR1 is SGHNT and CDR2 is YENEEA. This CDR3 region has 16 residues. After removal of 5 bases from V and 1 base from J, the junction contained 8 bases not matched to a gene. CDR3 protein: CASSPIGGGRTDTQYF. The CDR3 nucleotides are TGTGCCAGCAGCCCAATTGGCGGGGGGCGCACAGATACGCAGTATTTT.

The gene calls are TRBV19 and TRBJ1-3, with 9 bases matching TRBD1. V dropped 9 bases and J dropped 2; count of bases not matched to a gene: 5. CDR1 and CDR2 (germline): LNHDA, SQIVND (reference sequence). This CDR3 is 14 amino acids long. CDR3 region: CASLGTGPGNTIYF. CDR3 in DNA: TGTGCCAGCCTTGGGACAGGGCCTGGAAACACCATATATTTT.

The CDR3 reads CASNRENTEAFF. CDR3 bases: TGTGCCAGCAACAGGGAGAACACTGAAGCTTTCTTT. This chain links TRBV11-1 with TRBJ1-1; a weak D match, TRBD1 (6 bases). Germline V lookup: CDR1 SGHAT, CDR2 FQDESV (reference sequence). Trimming removed 7 bases at V and 1 base at J, with 7 bases between. The length of the CDR3 is 12 residues.